This T cell receptor beta chain was sequenced in a study of T cells in Graves' hyperthyroidism and ophthalmopathy. Whole-study findings and limits: Ophthalmopathy and stable hyperthyroidism were told apart by a 13 V-J model.

This clonotype was counted many times. As yet, its antigen is unknown. Regions amplified from RNA transcripts were the TCR beta CDR3 regions. Using the HTBI primer set, a first-round RT-PCR was run on the TCR CDR3. MiXCR, applied by TCRdb to the multiplex PCR reads, yields one record per CDR3 protein. Among about 420,000 distinct CDR3 sequences, 15% to 19% were seen once, and the ten largest hold roughly 7.4%. Germline V gene lookup returns CDR1 DFQATT and CDR2 SNEGSKA (reference sequence). This CDR3 spans 13 amino acids. Between the trimmed V and J ends, which lost 3 bases and 0 bases, there was a span of 9 bases. Reasons for excluding patients were uncontrolled infection, other autoimmune disease, pregnancy or lactation.

The sequence was obtained from a woman under 30 with Graves' hyperthyroidism. The chain links TRBV20-1 to TRBJ2-7; D is unclear. The sequenced sample was blood. CDR3 residues: CSASSQNSYEQYF. The CDR3 nucleotides read TGCAGTGCTAGCAGCCAGAACTCCTACGAGCAGTACTTC.